These 24 T cell receptor beta chains were sequenced from one sample in a study of identical twins. TCRdb recomputed calls from the 5' RACE reads with MiXCR, one row per CDR3 protein. Counted here are hundreds of thousands of distinct CDR3 sequences, approximately 6% occurring once; the ten biggest clones make up under 2%. Sequencing input: naive T cells sorted from blood. These receptors all come from a man between 18 and 29 years old in good health.

This clonotype was picked up many times. The V and J genes are TRBV28 and TRBJ2-7, with D perhaps TRBD2 (6 bases). The CDR3 extends over 13 amino acids. Germline lookup yields CDR1 MDHEN and CDR2 SYDVKM. V lost 10 bases to trimming and J lost 6 bases, with 19 bases between them. The CDR3 protein is CATWTTLSGEQYF. In DNA form, the CDR3 reads TGTGCCACCTGGACTACCCTCTCGGGCGAGCAGTACTTC.

In its sample, this clonotype was seen many times. Being one base from a much bigger clone, this may be a read error. This chain joins TRBV28 and TRBJ1-5; D uncertain. Germline V gives CDR1 MDHEN, CDR2 SYDVKM. This CDR3 is built from 13 residues. V lost 1 base to trimming and J lost 4 bases, with 5 bases between them. The CDR3 loop reads CASSLSRNQPQHF. CDR3 nucleotide sequence: TGTGCCAGCAGTTTATCTAGAAATCAGCCCCAGCATTTT.

This clonotype was seen more than once but under ten times. The chain recombines TRBV20-1 with TRBJ2-7, with 9 bases lining up with TRBD2. Germline V gene data show CDR1 as DFQATT and CDR2 as SNEGSKA (reference sequence). V was pared by 6 bases and J by 6 bases, with 12 bases of the junction left unmatched. This CDR3 has 14 residues. The CDR3 DNA reads as TGCAGTGCCAACGGAATAGCGGGAGTGGTCGAGCAGTACTTC. Its translation is CSANGIAGVVEQYF.

This clonotype showed up many times. V usage is TRBV12-3 or TRBV12-4 and J usage is TRBJ1-6, with D unclear. Trimming took 5 bases from V and 12 from J, leaving 8 bases between them. This CDR3 contains 11 residues. The CDR3 nucleotides read TGTGCCAGCAGTGACGGTTTACCCCTCCACTTT. Amino acids: CASSDGLPLHF.

This clonotype was detected many times. This chain joins TRBV7-8 and TRBJ2-2, with 13 bases fitting TRBD2. V lost 3 bases and J lost 0; bases outside the gene matches: 7. Germline values: CDR1 SGHVS, CDR2 FQNEAQ. The CDR3 is made up of 19 amino acids. The CDR3 region has the DNA TGTGCCAGCAGCTTGCCGGGACTAGCGGGAACCCCGAACACCGGGGAGCTGTTTTTT. Translating it yields CASSLPGLAGTPNTGELFF.

The rearrangement uses TRBV19 and TRBJ1-5; 8 bases line up with TRBD1. CDR3 length: 17 amino acids. In germline, CDR1 is LNHDA, CDR2 SQIVND (reference sequence). The V and J ends lost 4 bases and 0 bases, in that order; junction bases with no gene match: 8. The CDR3 sequence is CASSTPQGVNSNQPQHF. The CDR3 coding sequence is TGTGCCAGTAGTACCCCACAGGGGGTGAATAGCAATCAGCCCCAGCATTTT. Full variable domain (outside the CDR3, taken from reference TRBV19 and TRBJ1-5): DGGITQSPKYLFRKEGQNVTLSCEQNLNHDAMYWYRQDPGQGLRLIYYSQIVNDFQKGDIAEGYSVSREKKESFPLTVTSAQKNPTAFYLCASSTPQGVNSNQPQHFGDGTRLSIL.

This clonotype was seen at least ten times. The rearrangement joins TRBV29-1 to TRBJ2-2; D is tentatively TRBD1 or TRBD2 (5 bases each). Germline V gene data show CDR1 as SQVTM and CDR2 as ANQGSEA. The CDR3 has 14 residues. Trimming cost V 7 bases and J 3 bases, with 15 bases left between them. The CDR3 nucleotides are TGCAGCGCCCCCGGGACGGAATACACCGGGGAGCTGTTTTTT. Protein sequence: CSAPGTEYTGELFF.

This clonotype was observed at least ten times. The CDR3 loop is CASSVLGGTSTTGELFF. The CDR3 coding sequence is TGTGCCAGCAGCGTACTAGGGGGGACATCGACCACCGGGGAGCTGTTTTTT. V usage is TRBV27 and J usage is TRBJ2-2; D possibly uses TRBD1 or TRBD2 (6 bases each). Germline assignment: CDR1 MNHEY and CDR2 SMNVEV (reference sequence). The V gene lost 6 bases and the J gene lost 4 bases, with 21 bases spanning the gap. The CDR3 length is 17 residues.

At least ten counts were recorded for this clonotype. J is TRBJ1-4 and V is TRBV20-1, with 10 nucleotides matching TRBD1. Per the germline V gene, CDR1 is DFQATT and CDR2 is SNEGSKA (reference sequence). V shed 3 bases and J 5 bases; nucleotides not matched to a gene: 0. This CDR3 has 13 residues. The CDR3 DNA is TGCAGTGCTAGGGGACAGGGGAATGAAAAACTGTTTTTT. Its translation is CSARGQGNEKLFF.

In this sample, this clonotype turned up many times. The V gene is TRBV20-1, the J gene TRBJ2-1, with 13 bases matching TRBD2. This CDR3 region has 15 residues. The trim removed 6 bases at V and 8 bases at J, leaving 10 bases unmatched. From germline, CDR1 is DFQATT and CDR2 SNEGSKA (reference sequence). CDR3 region: CSAFQLAGGPYEQFF. The CDR3 DNA follows: TGCAGTGCGTTCCAACTAGCGGGAGGGCCATATGAGCAGTTCTTC.

This clonotype was detected a few times. The rearrangement joins TRBV30 to TRBJ2-1; 7 bases line up with TRBD1. Germline V gene sequence: CDR1 GTSNPN, CDR2 SVGIG (reference sequence). The CDR3 consists of 14 residues. Trimming took 8 bases from V and 0 from J; bases not matched to a gene: 7. The CDR3 bases are TGTGCCGGACAGGAATCCAGCTCCTACAATGAGCAGTTCTTC. Translating it yields CAGQESSSYNEQFF.

This clonotype occurred many times. This chain uses TRBV20-1 with TRBJ2-3; D is ambiguous. Per the germline V gene, CDR1 is DFQATT and CDR2 is SNEGSKA (reference sequence). This CDR3 is built from 14 residues. With 3 bases removed from V and 4 bases from J, the gap between germline ends came to 14 bases. CDR3 DNA sequence: TGCAGTGCTAGTGCCGGGTACGGCGCAGATACGCAGTATTTT. Residues: CSASAGYGADTQYF.

This clonotype was detected many times. The chain links TRBV20-1 to TRBJ2-3; D might be TRBD2 (6 bases). The CDR3 runs 17 residues. V was pared by 0 bases and J by 4 bases, with 20 bases between. Germline CDR1 reads DFQATT; CDR2 reads SNEGSKA (reference sequence). CDR3: CSARDAVTGVRSDTQYF. CDR3 nucleotides: TGCAGTGCTAGAGATGCGGTGACGGGAGTTCGGTCAGATACGCAGTATTTT.

This clonotype was picked up many times. In DNA form, the CDR3 reads TGTGCCAGCAGCTTTGGACAGGGGACCACTGAAGCTTTCTTT. Translation: CASSFGQGTTEAFF. V is TRBV7-6 and J is TRBJ1-1; 9 bases map to TRBD1. This CDR3 comprises 14 residues. J lost 4 bases, V lost 3 bases, and 3 bases had no gene match. CDR1 SGHVS and CDR2 FNYEAQ come from the germline V gene.

The chain uses TRBV20-1 and TRBJ2-7; maybe TRBD1 (6 bases). CDR3 size: 13 residues. Germline assignment: CDR1 DFQATT and CDR2 SNEGSKA (reference sequence). V was trimmed by 6 bases and J by 3 bases, leaving 15 bases between them. CDR3 nucleotide sequence: TGCAGTGCGCCGACAGGAGATTACTACGAGCAGTACTTC. This encodes CSAPTGDYYEQYF.

This clonotype was seen many times. The CDR3 protein is CATSGGYSNQPQHF. CDR3 coding DNA: TGTGCCACCAGCGGGGGCTATAGCAATCAGCCCCAGCATTTT. The chain couples TRBV24-1 to TRBJ1-5, with D perhaps matching TRBD1 (6 bases). The CDR3 has 14 amino acids. The V and J ends lost 7 bases and 0 bases respectively, with 9 bases between them. The germline V gene encodes CDR1 KGHDR and CDR2 SFDVKD.

The V gene is TRBV12-5, the J gene TRBJ2-2, with 9 positions matching TRBD1. Looked up from germline, CDR1 is LGHNT and CDR2 is FRNRAP. V dropped 8 bases and J dropped 6; count of bases not matched to a gene: 10. The CDR3 runs 15 residues. The CDR3 DNA is TGTGCTAGTTCCCCGGGACAGGGCTCTTCCGGGGAGCTGTTTTTT. This sequence encodes CASSPGQGSSGELFF.

This clonotype was counted many times. The CDR3: CASSLWGSASTDTQYF. The CDR3 DNA reads as TGTGCCAGCAGTTTGTGGGGTAGCGCAAGCACAGATACGCAGTATTTT. The rearrangement joins TRBV12-3 or TRBV12-4 to TRBJ2-3, with a weak D call TRBD2 (5 bases). V lost 3 bases and J lost 0, with 13 bases in between. This CDR3 has 16 amino acids.

This clonotype was counted ten times or more. V gene TRBV12-3 or TRBV12-4 combines with J gene TRBJ2-2, with 12 nucleotides matching TRBD2. Germline trimming cut 3 bases from V and 6 bases from J; bases unmatched to any gene: 8. This CDR3 is 17 amino acids long. The CDR3 DNA follows: TGTGCCAGCAGTTTTCCCAGACTAGCGGGAGACCCCGGGGAGCTGTTTTTT. This sequence encodes CASSFPRLAGDPGELFF.

CDR3: CASRPLDRSNYEQYF. The CDR3 DNA sequence: TGTGCCAGCAGACCTTTGGACAGATCAAACTACGAGCAGTACTTC. This chain uses TRBV27 with TRBJ2-7, with D possibly matching TRBD1 (6 bases). The germline V gene encodes CDR1 MNHEY and CDR2 SMNVEV (reference sequence). The CDR3 runs 15 residues. V lost 6 bases to trimming and J lost 3 bases, with 18 bases between them.

This rearrangement joins TRBV3-1 to TRBJ2-1; 9 bases are a match to TRBD2. The CDR3 is 16 amino acids. Germline V lookup: CDR1 LGHDT, CDR2 YNNKEL (reference sequence). Trimming cost V 4 bases and J 8 bases; bases outside gene matches: 12. CDR3: CASSPRGTSSSHEQFF. The DNA for the CDR3 is TGTGCCAGCAGCCCCCGTGGGACTAGCTCTTCCCATGAGCAGTTCTTC.

About this clonotype itself: A much more abundant neighbour one base away suggests this may be a read error. CDR3 sequence reads: CSDRDREGYETQYF. The CDR3 nucleotides read TGCAGTGACCGAGACAGGGAAGGGTACGAGACCCAGTACTTC. The V gene is TRBV20-1, the J gene TRBJ2-5, with 7 bases fitting TRBD1. Germline values: CDR1 DFQATT, CDR2 SNEGSKA (reference sequence). This CDR3 spans 14 amino acids. V lost 7 bases and J lost 5; bases outside the gene matches: 13.

This clonotype showed up just a few times. The chain couples TRBV6-6 to TRBJ2-1; D is possibly TRBD2 (5 bases). Trimming pared 6 bases from V and 4 bases from J, leaving 10 bases between. The length of the CDR3 is 13 residues. The germline V gene encodes CDR1 MNHNY and CDR2 SVGAGI (reference sequence). CDR3 amino acids: CASREGAYNEQFF. For the CDR3, the DNA is TGTGCCAGCAGAGAGGGTGCGTACAATGAGCAGTTCTTC.

The chain uses TRBV7-6 and TRBJ2-6; D is perhaps TRBD1 (6 bases). Germline CDR1 and CDR2: SGHVS and FNYEAQ. The CDR3 runs 17 residues. Between the trimmed V and J ends, which lost 6 bases and 0 bases, there was a span of 15 bases. The CDR3 loop reads CASSRTAVSSGANVLTF. CDR3 sequence (DNA): TGTGCCAGCAGTAGGACAGCGGTGAGCTCTGGGGCCAACGTCCTGACTTTC. The variable domain in full, completed from reference TRBV7-6 and TRBJ2-6, reads GAGVSQSPRYKVTKRGQDVALRCDPISGHVSLYWYRQALGQGPEFLTYFNYEAQQDKSGLPNDRFSAERPEGSISTLTIQRTEQRDSAMYRCASSRTAVSSGANVLTFGAGSRLTVL.